The 20 T cell receptor beta chains in this list originate from one sample, sequenced in a study of control samples from healthy donors and cancer patients. Produced via immunoSEQ multiplex PCR; TCRdb's table is partial and in-frame only. The sample shows more than 100,000 clones, approximately 89% of them seen only once. The sample comprised blood. All receptors come from a man in his forties or fifties in good health.

The J gene is TRBJ2-7, the V gene TRBV6-1; the match to TRBD1 covers 7 bases. CDR1 MNHNS and CDR2 SASEGT come from the germline V gene. The CDR3 runs to 15 residues. Unmatched junction bases numbered 6, after V lost 0 bases and J lost 4 bases. The CDR3 region is CASSEAARQGYEQYF. The CDR3 nucleotides read TGTGCCAGCAGTGAAGCTGCCAGACAGGGTTACGAGCAGTACTTC.

The genes are TRBV4-1 and TRBJ1-3; 7 bases align to TRBD1. The germline V gene encodes CDR1 MGHRA and CDR2 YSYEKL. CDR3 length equals 19 residues. V was pared by 3 bases and J by 0 bases, with 14 bases of the junction left unmatched. This chain's CDR3 is CASSHPGTALRNSGNTIYF. The CDR3 DNA reads as TGCGCCAGCAGCCACCCGGGGACAGCCCTAAGAAACTCTGGAAACACCATATATTTT.

This CDR3 reads CASSLVVTGTEAFF. The CDR3 nucleotides are TGTGCCAGCAGCTTAGTGGTGACGGGCACTGAAGCTTTCTTT. The chain joins TRBV7-9 to TRBJ1-1; D is unclear. CDR1 and CDR2 from the germline V gene are SEHNR and FQNEAQ (reference sequence). The CDR3 loop spans 14 amino acids. Trimming took off 1 base at V and 4 bases at J, with 10 bases between the two ends.

V is TRBV9 and J is TRBJ1-1; maybe TRBD1 (5 bases). From germline, CDR1 is SGDLS and CDR2 YYNGEE. V lost 4 bases, J lost 0 bases, and 13 bases lay in between. The CDR3 covers 15 residues. The CDR3, as DNA: TGTGCCAGCAGCATCGACAGCAGACTGAACACTGAAGCTTTCTTT. Amino acids: CASSIDSRLNTEAFF.

In DNA form, the CDR3 reads TGTGCCAGCAGCTCTAGGACTTTCACAGATACGCAGTATTTT. Its translation: CASSSRTFTDTQYF. The gene calls are TRBV7-9 and TRBJ2-3; TRBD2 might be the D (5 bases). V dropped 4 bases and J dropped 2 bases, with 10 bases sitting between them. The V gene's germline CDR1 is SEHNR and CDR2 FQNEAQ (reference sequence). CDR3 length: 14 amino acids.

This chain joins TRBV13 and TRBJ2-2; 10 positions agree with TRBD2. The CDR3 runs 16 residues. Germline assignment: CDR1 PRHDT and CDR2 FYEKMQ (reference sequence). Losses at the gene ends were 3 bases for V and 6 bases for J; bases not matched to a gene: 7. Here the CDR3 DNA reads TGTGCCAGCAGCTTCGGACTAGCGGTGAGGGCCGGGGAGCTGTTTTTT. Amino acids: CASSFGLAVRAGELFF.

The CDR3 nucleotides are TGTGCCAGCGGACAGGAGGACACTGAAGCTTTCTTT. It specifies CASGQEDTEAFF. The J gene is TRBJ1-1, the V gene TRBV6-5; 7 bases fit TRBD1. The CDR3 sequence is 12 residues long. V lost 8 bases and J lost 3; bases outside the gene matches: 3. Germline V gene data show CDR1 as MNHEY and CDR2 as SVGAGI.

The chain recombines TRBV5-1 with TRBJ1-1; weak D call: TRBD1 (5 bases). Germline CDR1 and CDR2: SGHRS and YFSETQ. V dropped 3 bases and J dropped 2 bases, with 14 bases sitting between them. CDR3 length: 15 residues. The CDR3: CASSSTRQPNTEAFF. The DNA for the CDR3 is TGCGCCAGCAGCTCAACCCGACAGCCTAACACTGAAGCTTTCTTT.

This chain uses TRBV9 with TRBJ2-7; TRBD1 matches 8 bases. V lost 0 bases and J lost 0; bases outside the gene matches: 2. Germline V CDR1 and CDR2: SGDLS, YYNGEE. This CDR3 has 15 residues. The CDR3 DNA is TGTGCCAGCAGCGTAGCACAGGGGGTCTCCTACGAGCAGTACTTC. Amino acids: CASSVAQGVSYEQYF.

The chain links TRBV7-7 to TRBJ2-7; the match to TRBD1 covers 9 bases. In germline, CDR1 is SSHAT, CDR2 FNYEAQ (reference sequence). This CDR3 contains 15 residues. Trimming removed 5 bases from V and 3 bases from J; junction bases left unmatched: 8. This chain's CDR3 is CASSPHLGQGYEQYF. CDR3 nucleotides: TGTGCCAGCAGCCCTCATTTGGGACAGGGCTACGAGCAGTACTTC. Supplemented by reference TRBV7-7 and TRBJ2-7, the full variable domain reads GAGVSQSPRYKVTKRGQDVTLRCDPISSHATLYWYQQALGQGPEFLTYFNYEAQPDKSGLPSDRFSAERPEGSISTLTIQRTEQRDSAMYRCASSPHLGQGYEQYFGPGTRLTVT.

The CDR3 spells CASSLTSGTDTQYF. CDR3 nucleotides: TGTGCCAGCAGCTTAACCTCGGGGACAGATACGCAGTATTTT. The rearrangement uses TRBV7-3 and TRBJ2-3; possibly TRBD2 for D (5 bases). V was cut by 0 bases and J by 3 bases, with 7 bases left in between. The germline gives CDR1 SGHTA, CDR2 FQGTGA. There are 14 residues in the CDR3.

The chain carries TRBV5-1 and TRBJ1-2, with TRBD1 matching over 11 bases. Losses at the gene ends were 0 bases for V and 6 bases for J; bases not matched to a gene: 10. The CDR3 covers 17 residues. Germline-derived CDR1 and CDR2 are SGHRS and YFSETQ. The CDR3 reads CASSLGGLLGQGDGYTF. In nucleotides, the CDR3 is TGCGCCAGCAGCTTGGGTGGCCTTTTGGGACAGGGGGATGGCTACACCTTC.

The chain employs TRBV5-6 and TRBJ2-7; TRBD2 might be the D (6 bases). The CDR3 contains 14 residues. V lost 0 bases to trimming and J lost 3 bases, with 10 bases between them. Germline V lookup: CDR1 SGHDT, CDR2 YYEEEE. This chain's CDR3 is CASSLASVIYEQYF. CDR3 coding DNA: TGTGCCAGCAGCTTGGCTAGCGTGATCTACGAGCAGTACTTC.

The CDR3 DNA follows: TGTGCCAGCAGTTACTCGAGAGTTGACCCGAACTATGGCTACACCTTC. Residues: CASSYSRVDPNYGYTF. The chain links TRBV6-5 to TRBJ1-2; D is undetermined. The V and J ends lost 0 bases and 2 bases respectively, with 13 bases between them. Looked up from germline, CDR1 is MNHEY and CDR2 is SVGAGI. The CDR3 sequence is 16 residues long.

The chain combines TRBV6-5 with TRBJ2-3; D unresolved. This CDR3 region has 12 residues. Trimming stripped 0 bases from V and 5 bases from J, with 3 bases between. Germline assignment: CDR1 MNHEY and CDR2 SVGAGI. CDR3 region: CASSYSGDTQYF. CDR3 DNA sequence: TGTGCCAGCAGTTACTCTGGAGATACGCAGTATTTT.

The gene calls are TRBV6-6 and TRBJ1-1; possibly TRBD1 for D (6 bases). The V gene lost 4 bases and the J gene lost 4 bases, with 10 bases spanning the gap. Germline CDR1 reads MNHNY; CDR2 reads SVGAGI (reference sequence). CDR3 length: 13 residues. The CDR3 loop is CASSSQGSTEAFF. The CDR3 region has the DNA TGTGCCAGCAGTTCGCAGGGGAGCACTGAAGCTTTCTTT.

The chain uses TRBV24-1 and TRBJ2-1, with 7 bases matching TRBD1. Germline values: CDR1 KGHDR, CDR2 SFDVKD. The CDR3 covers 13 residues. The V and J ends lost 3 bases and 7 bases, in that order; junction bases with no gene match: 2. The CDR3 loop reads CATSDLQGNEQFF. In nucleotides, the CDR3 is TGTGCCACCAGTGATCTACAGGGGAATGAGCAGTTCTTC.

The chain employs TRBV9 and TRBJ1-2, with TRBD1 as a possible D gene (5 bases). Germline values: CDR1 SGDLS, CDR2 YYNGEE. The CDR3 is 13 amino acids. With 4 bases removed from V and 5 bases from J, the gap between germline ends came to 12 bases. The CDR3: CASSPMGGYGYTF. The CDR3, as DNA: TGTGCCAGCAGCCCGATGGGGGGGTATGGCTACACCTTC.

The rearrangement uses TRBV12-3 or TRBV12-4 and TRBJ2-5; possibly TRBD1 for D (5 bases). V was shortened by 7 bases and J by 5 bases, with 14 bases between the two germline ends. The CDR3 totals 13 residues. CDR3 nucleotides: TGTGCCAGCAATTCCCAGGGTAGGGAGACCCAGTACTTC. It is translated as CASNSQGRETQYF.

V gene TRBV24-1 combines with J gene TRBJ2-7; 10 bases are a match to TRBD1. From germline, CDR1 is KGHDR and CDR2 SFDVKD. The ends lost 2 bases at V and 3 bases at J; junction bases unmatched: 6. The CDR3 has 16 residues. DNA for the CDR3: TGTGCCACCAGTGATTCAGGGGGACAGGGGAGCTACGAGCAGTACTTC. Encoded protein: CATSDSGGQGSYEQYF.